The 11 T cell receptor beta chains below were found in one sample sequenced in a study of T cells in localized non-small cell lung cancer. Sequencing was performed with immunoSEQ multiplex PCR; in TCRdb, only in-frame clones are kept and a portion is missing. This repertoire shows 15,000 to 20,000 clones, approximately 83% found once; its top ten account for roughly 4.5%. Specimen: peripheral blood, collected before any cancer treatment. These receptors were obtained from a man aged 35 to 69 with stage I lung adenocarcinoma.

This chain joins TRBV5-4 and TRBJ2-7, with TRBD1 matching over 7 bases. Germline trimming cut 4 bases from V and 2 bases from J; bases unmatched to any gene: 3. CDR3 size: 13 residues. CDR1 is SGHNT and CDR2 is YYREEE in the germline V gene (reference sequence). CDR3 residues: CASSRQGAYEQYF. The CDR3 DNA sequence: TGTGCCAGCAGCCGACAGGGAGCCTACGAGCAGTACTTC.

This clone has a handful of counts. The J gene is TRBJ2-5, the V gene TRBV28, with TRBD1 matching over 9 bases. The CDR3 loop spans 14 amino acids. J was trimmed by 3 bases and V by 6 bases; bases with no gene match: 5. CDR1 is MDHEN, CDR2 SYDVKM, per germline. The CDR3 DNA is TGTGCCAGCAGCCATCGGACAGGGGAAGAGACCCAGTACTTC. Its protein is CASSHRTGEETQYF. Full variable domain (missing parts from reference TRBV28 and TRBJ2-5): DVKVTQSSRYLVKRTGEKVFLECVQDMDHENMFWYRQDPGLGLRLIYFSYDVKMKEKGDIPEGYSVSREKKERFSLILESASTNQTSMYLCASSHRTGEETQYFGPGTRLLVL.

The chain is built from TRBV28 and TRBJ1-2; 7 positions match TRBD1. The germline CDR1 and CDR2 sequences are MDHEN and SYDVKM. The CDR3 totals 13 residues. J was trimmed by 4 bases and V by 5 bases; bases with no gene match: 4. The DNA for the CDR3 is TGTGCCAGCAGTCAGGGGGGGATCTATGGCTACACCTTC. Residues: CASSQGGIYGYTF.

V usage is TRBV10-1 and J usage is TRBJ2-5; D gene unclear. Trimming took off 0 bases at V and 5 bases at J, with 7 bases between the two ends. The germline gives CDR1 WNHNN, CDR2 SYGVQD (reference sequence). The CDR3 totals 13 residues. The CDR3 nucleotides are TGCGCCAGCAGTGAGTCGACCCCCGAGACCCAGTACTTC. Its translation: CASSESTPETQYF.

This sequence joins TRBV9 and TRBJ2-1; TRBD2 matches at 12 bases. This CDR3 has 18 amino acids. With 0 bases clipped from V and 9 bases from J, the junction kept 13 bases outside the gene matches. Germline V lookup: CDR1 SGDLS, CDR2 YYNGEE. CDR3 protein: CASSVAASGGARDSEQFF. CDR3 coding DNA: TGTGCCAGCAGCGTAGCGGCTAGCGGGGGGGCTAGGGACAGTGAGCAGTTCTTC.

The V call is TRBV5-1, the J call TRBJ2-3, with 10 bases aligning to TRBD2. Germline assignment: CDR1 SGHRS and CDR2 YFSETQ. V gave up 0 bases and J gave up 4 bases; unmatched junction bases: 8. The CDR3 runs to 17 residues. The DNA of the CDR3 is TGCGCCAGCAGCTTGGTTCCTAGCGGGGGTGGCGCAGATACGCAGTATTTT. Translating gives CASSLVPSGGGADTQYF.

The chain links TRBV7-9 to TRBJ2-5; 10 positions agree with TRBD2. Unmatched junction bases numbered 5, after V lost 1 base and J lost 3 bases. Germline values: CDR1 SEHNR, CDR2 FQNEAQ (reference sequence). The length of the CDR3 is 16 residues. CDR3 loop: CASSLGPGTSEETQYF. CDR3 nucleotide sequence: TGTGCCAGCAGCTTAGGGCCCGGGACTAGCGAAGAGACCCAGTACTTC.

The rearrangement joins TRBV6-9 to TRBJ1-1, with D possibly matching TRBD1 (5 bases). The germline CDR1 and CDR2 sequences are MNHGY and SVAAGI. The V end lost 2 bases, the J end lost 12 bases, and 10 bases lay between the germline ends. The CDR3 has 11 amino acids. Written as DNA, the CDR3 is TGTGCCAGCAGTTATAAGGGGACGTCTTTCTTT. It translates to CASSYKGTSFF.

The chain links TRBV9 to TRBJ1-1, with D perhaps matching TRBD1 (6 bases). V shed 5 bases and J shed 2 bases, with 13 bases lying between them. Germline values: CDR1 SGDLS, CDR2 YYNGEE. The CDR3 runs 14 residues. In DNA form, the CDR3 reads TGTGCCAGCAGTAACAGGGATTCCAACACTGAAGCTTTCTTT. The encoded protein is CASSNRDSNTEAFF.

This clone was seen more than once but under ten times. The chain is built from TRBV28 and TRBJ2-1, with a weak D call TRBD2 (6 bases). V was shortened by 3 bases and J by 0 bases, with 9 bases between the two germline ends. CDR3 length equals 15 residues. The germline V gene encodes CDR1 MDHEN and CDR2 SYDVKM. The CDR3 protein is CASSLDGSSYNEQFF. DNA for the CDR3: TGTGCCAGCAGTTTGGACGGGAGCTCCTACAATGAGCAGTTCTTC.

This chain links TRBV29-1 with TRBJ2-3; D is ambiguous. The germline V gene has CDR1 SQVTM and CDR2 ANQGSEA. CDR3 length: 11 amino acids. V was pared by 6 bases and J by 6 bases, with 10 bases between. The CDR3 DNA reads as TGCAGCGTCGAAATTTTGGATACGCAGTATTTT. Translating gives CSVEILDTQYF.